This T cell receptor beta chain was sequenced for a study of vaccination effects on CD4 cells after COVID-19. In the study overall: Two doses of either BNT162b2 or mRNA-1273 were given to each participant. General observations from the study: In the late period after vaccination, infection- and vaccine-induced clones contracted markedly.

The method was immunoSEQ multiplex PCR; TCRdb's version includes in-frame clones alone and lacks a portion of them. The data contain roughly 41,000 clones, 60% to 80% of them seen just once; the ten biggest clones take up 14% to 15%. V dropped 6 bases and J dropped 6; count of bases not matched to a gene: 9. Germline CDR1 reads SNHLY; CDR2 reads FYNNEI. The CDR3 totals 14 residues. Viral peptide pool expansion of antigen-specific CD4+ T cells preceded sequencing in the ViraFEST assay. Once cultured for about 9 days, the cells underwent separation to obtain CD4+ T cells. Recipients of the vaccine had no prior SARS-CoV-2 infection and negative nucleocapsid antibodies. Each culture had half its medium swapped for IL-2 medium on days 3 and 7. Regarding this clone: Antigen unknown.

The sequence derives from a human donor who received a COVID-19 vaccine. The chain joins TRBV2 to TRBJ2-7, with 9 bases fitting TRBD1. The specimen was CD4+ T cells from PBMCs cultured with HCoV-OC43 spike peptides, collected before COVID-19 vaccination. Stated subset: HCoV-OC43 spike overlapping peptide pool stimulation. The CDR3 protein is CASSVDRGRLEQYF. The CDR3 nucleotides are TGTGCCAGCAGCGTGGACAGGGGACGACTCGAGCAGTACTTC.